The TCR beta chain under discussion was sequenced for a study of response to subunit inactivated influenza vaccine. General study findings and limits: That few new T cells are recruited by each seasonal influenza vaccination was the authors' suggestion.

TCRdb re-called the RT-PCR reads with MiXCR, one entry per CDR3 protein. This table holds approximately 680,000 distinct CDR3 sequences, around 14% found once. On this clonotype: Its target is unknown.

This CDR3 is 16 amino acids long. V was trimmed by 0 bases and J by 0 bases, leaving 9 bases between them. This sample comprised PBMCs from blood, obtained 11 to 12 days after vaccination. This clonotype was obtained from a man aged 45-60 years who received an inactivated influenza vaccine. V is TRBV12-3 or TRBV12-4 and J is TRBJ1-5, with TRBD1 as a possible D gene (5 bases). This CDR3 reads CASSLAGAASNQPQHF. DNA of the CDR3: TGTGCCAGCAGTTTAGCCGGGGCAGCTAGCAATCAGCCCCAGCATTTT.